This T cell receptor beta chain is drawn from a study of cytomegalovirus exposure and HLA in healthy donors. In the case of this clone: What it binds is unknown.

These donors, healthy bone marrow donors, were studied. In nominal health when sampled, donors likely had unrecorded immune exposures nonetheless. This PCR relied on a set of 60 Vbeta primers and 13 Jbeta primers. Clones were sequenced by immunoSEQ multiplex PCR, and TCRdb holds only the in-frame ones, with some missing. The sample has 200,000 to 250,000 clones, over 65% seen once; the top ten hold over 0.55%. Unmatched junction bases numbered 9, after V lost 0 bases and J lost 6 bases. The CDR3 has 18 amino acids. Germline assignment: CDR1 SGDLS and CDR2 YYNGEE. Whole-study findings and limits: A later analysis reportedly found that, within productive TCRs, an Asian-associated ancestry cluster had fewer N-insertions than the mean observed across the roughly 700 donors. Overall, about 160 TCR beta chains were annotated as cytomegalovirus-associated.

Sequencing was carried out using PBMCs. This TCR derives from a young man in good health and CMV-seronegative. The V and J genes are TRBV9 and TRBJ2-1, with 13 bases identical to TRBD2. CDR3 sequence (DNA): TGTGCCAGCAGCGTAGGCGGTGGACTAGCGGGAGCCGCCAATGAGCAGTTCTTC. This gives the protein CASSVGGGLAGAANEQFF.